This entry lists 9 T cell receptor beta chains sequenced from one sample in a study of blood T cells in healthy people across ages. For the second PCR, which ran for about 6 to 11 cycles, a sample-barcoded 5' primer and a J-beta primer mix were used. TCRdb analysed the 5' RACE reads with MiXCR anew, one entry per CDR3 protein. The sample holds some 1,800,000 distinct CDR3 sequences, about two fifths seen once. Sample: blood. These receptor sequences come from a human donor in good health.

This clonotype was observed a handful of times. DNA for the CDR3: TGCAGCGTTGAAAGCTACCCTGACGAGCAGTACTTC. Its protein is CSVESYPDEQYF. This sequence joins TRBV29-1 and TRBJ2-4; no definite D call. The J call may be in error: the DNA end matches TRBJ2-7 better. The CDR3 spans 12 residues. The germline CDR1 and CDR2 sequences are SQVTM and ANQGSEA.

CDR3 sequence: CASSFQGAKDSPLHF. For the CDR3, the DNA is TGCGCCAGCAGCTTCCAGGGGGCTAAGGATTCACCCCTCCACTTT. The chain combines TRBV5-1 with TRBJ1-6; 8 nucleotides line up with TRBD1. V dropped 2 bases and J dropped 8; count of bases not matched to a gene: 6. This CDR3 contains 15 residues. CDR1 and CDR2 from the germline V gene are SGHRS and YFSETQ.

The rearrangement links TRBV7-2 to TRBJ2-3; D gene uncertain. Germline lookup yields CDR1 SGHTA and CDR2 FQGNSA. Trimming left V 2 bases short and J 1 base short, with 10 bases between. This CDR3 region has 15 residues. For the CDR3, the DNA is TGTGCCAGCAGCTTAAGGATTGGGCGCACAGATACGCAGTATTTT. Translation gives CASSLRIGRTDTQYF.

The chain links TRBV5-1 to TRBJ2-3, with 11 positions matching TRBD2. The CDR3 has 16 amino acids. The germline gives CDR1 SGHRS, CDR2 YFSETQ. The V gene end was trimmed by 4 bases and the J gene end by 4 bases; junction bases not matched to a gene: 8. CDR3 nucleotides: TGCGCCAGCAGCCCTGGGACTAGCGGAACCGCAGATACGCAGTATTTT. Translation: CASSPGTSGTADTQYF.

This clonotype was picked up a small number of times. The CDR3 reads CASNVQGDDTQYF. In nucleotides, the CDR3 is TGTGCCAGCAACGTACAGGGAGATGATACGCAGTATTTT. This rearrangement joins TRBV2 to TRBJ2-3; the D gene is possibly TRBD1 (6 bases). The germline V gene has CDR1 SNHLY and CDR2 FYNNEI. Trimming stripped 7 bases from V and 6 bases from J, with 14 bases between. CDR3 length: 13 residues.

V is TRBV4-1 and J is TRBJ1-2, with D perhaps matching TRBD1 (5 bases). CDR1 is MGHRA and CDR2 is YSYEKL in the germline V gene. Trimming took off 3 bases at V and 8 bases at J, with 19 bases between the two ends. The CDR3 runs 15 residues. The CDR3 is CASSQEPRGDGGYTF. The CDR3 bases are TGCGCCAGCAGCCAGGAACCACGGGGCGACGGGGGCTACACCTTC.

Only a few counts were recorded for this clonotype. CDR3 amino acids: CASSRGGGAGYEQYF. The CDR3 bases are TGTGCCAGCAGCCGGGGAGGGGGCGCAGGGTACGAGCAGTACTTC. The J gene is TRBJ2-7, the V gene TRBV7-6, with D perhaps assigned TRBD1 or TRBD2 (7 bases each). Germline V lookup: CDR1 SGHVS, CDR2 FNYEAQ. This CDR3 comprises 15 residues. V lost 5 bases, J lost 4 bases, and 18 bases lay in between. The complete variable domain, with remaining parts taken from reference TRBV7-6 and TRBJ2-7, reads GAGVSQSPRYKVTKRGQDVALRCDPISGHVSLYWYRQALGQGPEFLTYFNYEAQQDKSGLPNDRFSAERPEGSISTLTIQRTEQRDSAMYRCASSRGGGAGYEQYFGPGTRLTVT.

This chain joins TRBV28 and TRBJ1-2; 9 positions match TRBD1. The germline gives CDR1 MDHEN, CDR2 SYDVKM. Trimming took 6 bases from V and 8 from J; bases not matched to a gene: 13. The CDR3 loop spans 15 amino acids. CDR3 residues: CASSTAGTGMGGYTF. The CDR3 coding sequence is TGTGCCAGCAGCACCGCCGGGACAGGGATGGGAGGCTACACCTTC.

In its sample, this clonotype was seen a few times. The chain uses TRBV5-4 and TRBJ1-2; D unresolved. The length of the CDR3 is 16 residues. Germline V gene lookup returns CDR1 SGHNT and CDR2 YYREEE (reference sequence). Trimming took off 5 bases at V and 1 base at J, with 18 bases between the two ends. CDR3 region: CASRATRHRFNYGYTF. CDR3 sequence (DNA): TGTGCCAGCAGAGCTACGAGACACAGATTTAACTATGGCTACACCTTC.